Listed below are T cell receptor beta chains from one sample, sequenced in a study of blood T cell repertoires in COVID-19. Profiling relied on immunoSEQ multiplex PCR, and the TCRdb table lists in-frame clones only, not all of them. The sample gives some 41,000 clones, roughly 84% of which show up once; less than 5% is in the top ten. The sample consisted of peripheral blood. The receptors come from a woman in her 70s with acute or convalescent COVID-19. CDR3s include the opening cysteine and the closing phenylalanine or tryptophan. A D gene is named only where the DNA matches it firmly. Not every row has a clone size; where given, it reads once, few, many or a size class.

v_gene	d_gene	abundance	j_gene	CDR3nt	CDR3aa
TRBV5-1	TRBD1	-	TRBJ2-1	TGCGCCAGCAGGTTAGGGACAGGGCCGTCCAATGAGCAGTTCTTC	CASRLGTGPSNEQFF
TRBV27	TRBD2	-	TRBJ2-5	TGTGCCAGCCGCCGGGGACTAGCGGGAGGGCCGGGGTCAGAGACCCAGTACTTC	CASRRGLAGGPGSETQYF
TRBV5-5	TRBD1	-	TRBJ1-1	TGTGCCAGCAGCTTCTGGACAGGGGTGTCTGAAGCTTTCTTT	CASSFWTGVSEAFF
TRBV9	TRBD2	-	TRBJ2-3	TGTGCCAGCAGCGTACCCGGACAGGGAGCGTCGGGACTAGCGGGAGGTGATGCAGATACGCAGTATTTT	CASSVPGQGASGLAGGDADTQYF
TRBV12-3/TRBV12-4	-	-	TRBJ1-1	TGTGCCAGCATCGGTGATCTGAACACTGAAGCTTTCTTT	CASIGDLNTEAFF
TRBV6-5	-	-	TRBJ2-1	TGTGCCAGCAGCCACCCCGGCAATGAGCAGTTCTTC	CASSHPGNEQFF
TRBV7-9	-	-	TRBJ1-1	TGTGCCAGCAGCTTAGGGGCAGCCACTGAAGCTTTCTTT	CASSLGAATEAFF
TRBV27	TRBD2	-	TRBJ2-1	TGTGCCAGCAGTTTTACCGGGACTAGGGTACTCTTC	CASSFTGTRVLF
TRBV29-1	TRBD1	-	TRBJ1-2	TGCAGCGTTCTGACAGGGGCGCAGGGAGGCTACACCTTC	CSVLTGAQGGYTF
TRBV5-4	-	-	TRBJ2-2	TGTGCCAGCAGCTTGCGGGGATTGAACACCGGGGAGCTGTTTTTT	CASSLRGLNTGELFF
TRBV3-1/TRBV3-2	TRBD1	-	TRBJ1-5	TGTGCCAGCAGCCAACAGACCGGGACAGGGTGGAATCAGCCCCAGCATTTT	CASSQQTGTGWNQPQHF
TRBV19	TRBD1	-	TRBJ2-7	TGTGCCAGTAGCCATACAGGGGGCATCTACGAGCAGTACTTC	CASSHTGGIYEQYF
TRBV30	-	once	TRBJ1-3	TGTGCCTGGAGTGTTTCCGCTGGAAACACCATATATTTT	CAWSVSAGNTIYF
TRBV14	TRBD2	-	TRBJ2-1	TGTGCCAGCAGCCAAGATCGTAGCGGGGCCTACAATGAGCAGTTCTTC	CASSQDRSGAYNEQFF
TRBV7-2	TRBD2	once	TRBJ2-3	TGTGCCAGCAGCTCCGGACTAGCGGGAGCCAAGGCAGATACGCAGTATTTT	CASSSGLAGAKADTQYF
TRBV12-5	-	-	TRBJ2-5	TGTGCTAGTGGTCAGGCCCAGGGAGAGACCCAGTACTTC	CASGQAQGETQYF
TRBV29-1	-	-	TRBJ2-7	TGCAGCGTCGGAGCAGGGCAGCAGCAGTACTTC	CSVGAGQQQYF
TRBV6-5	-	-	TRBJ1-1	TGTGCCAGCAGTTACCGGGACATGCGCATTGAAGCTTTCTTT	CASSYRDMRIEAFF
TRBV6-5	-	few	TRBJ2-2	TGTGCCAGCAGGGACTTTAGCGCCGGGGAGCTGTTTTTT	CASRDFSAGELFF
TRBV19	-	-	TRBJ1-5	TGTGCCAGTAGTATAGGAGGATTTCAGCCCCAGCATTTT	CASSIGGFQPQHF
TRBV19	TRBD1	-	TRBJ2-7	TGTGCCAGTAGTTCCTTGGGACAGGGTCTCTACGAGCAGTACTTC	CASSSLGQGLYEQYF
TRBV5-4	TRBD2	-	TRBJ2-5	TGTGCCAGCAGCTTCGGACTAGCGGGAGTGGGGGAGACCCAGTACTTC	CASSFGLAGVGETQYF
TRBV12-3/TRBV12-4	-	-	TRBJ1-5	TGTGCCAGCTCTCGGGGAGGCAATCAGCCCCAGCATTTT	CASSRGGNQPQHF
TRBV11-2	TRBD2	-	TRBJ2-7	TGTGCCAGCAGCTTACAAAGGCTAGCGGGTATACCGACCTACGAGCAGTACTTC	CASSLQRLAGIPTYEQYF
TRBV2	TRBD2	-	TRBJ2-2	TGTGCCAGCGACCCTAGCGGGTCTAGGGGGGAGCTGTTTTTT	CASDPSGSRGELFF
TRBV7-3	TRBD1	once	TRBJ1-1	TGTGCCAGCAGCTTACAGGGGGGTAACACTGAAGCTTTCTTT	CASSLQGGNTEAFF
TRBV30	-	-	TRBJ2-3	TGTGCCTGGAGATCAGGGGGGCCTCTTCGCTCTGATACGCAGTATTTT	CAWRSGGPLRSDTQYF
TRBV7-2	TRBD2	-	TRBJ2-1	TGTGCCAGCAGCTTAAAGGTTGGACTAGCGGGTTATGAGCAGTTCTTC	CASSLKVGLAGYEQFF
TRBV6-5	-	-	TRBJ1-1	TGTGCCAGCAACAGCAGGTCGAAGACTGAAGCTTTCTTT	CASNSRSKTEAFF
TRBV27	-	few	TRBJ1-2	TGTGCCAGTAGGACCTTGGGGCAGGGCTATGGCTACACCTTC	CASRTLGQGYGYTF
TRBV6-5	TRBD1	-	TRBJ1-1	TGTGCCAGCAGTTCCCCCCAGGGGGTCTACACTGAAGCTTTCTTT	CASSSPQGVYTEAFF
TRBV3-1/TRBV3-2	TRBD1	-	TRBJ2-7	TGTGCCAGCAGCGGCGGGACAGGGCCTTCCTACGAGCAGTACTTC	CASSGGTGPSYEQYF
TRBV28	TRBD1	-	TRBJ2-5	TGTGCCAGCAGTTTTGTTACAGGGGGCGGTGTTCAAGAGACCCAGTACTTC	CASSFVTGGGVQETQYF
TRBV5-4	-	-	TRBJ2-3	TGTGCCAGCAGCTTGTCGGTAGCCGTCACAGATACGCAGTATTTT	CASSLSVAVTDTQYF
TRBV5-1	TRBD2	once	TRBJ2-3	TGCGCCAGCAGCTTGGAAGCGGGAGGGAGCACAGATACGCAGTATTTT	CASSLEAGGSTDTQYF
TRBV6-5	-	-	TRBJ2-7	TGTGCCAGCATCGACCGGGACACTCCTTACGAGCAGTACTTC	CASIDRDTPYEQYF
TRBV4-1	TRBD1	-	TRBJ1-5	TGCGCCAGCAGTCATACGGACAGGGAGAATCAGCCCCAGCATTTT	CASSHTDRENQPQHF